The entry below gives a single T cell receptor (beta chain) sequence along with its context. As yet, its antigen is unknown. Assay: immunoSEQ multiplex PCR; the TCRdb copy retains only in-frame clones and omits some. Of fewer than 95,000 clones in the sample, 65% to 85% are singletons; the top ten hold approximately 2.1%. This sample is part of a study of PD-L1 blockade in urothelial cancer. Study-level background: Starting in about 2014, patients were given atezolizumab (1,200 mg intravenously every 3 weeks).

Study-wide points: When pretreatment blood TCR clonality was below the median, it predicted better survival.

Time point meaning: pretreatment peripheral blood. The CDR3 is 14 amino acids. The germline gives CDR1 SGHRS, CDR2 YFSETQ. V gave up 4 bases and J gave up 8 bases; unmatched junction bases: 8. The chain employs TRBV5-1 and TRBJ1-4, with 7 positions matching TRBD1. Here the sequenced sample was PBMCs, taken around atezolizumab (anti-PD-L1) treatment. The TCR comes from a man aged 60-69 years with urothelial cancer. The CDR3: CASSPGTEGEKLFF. The CDR3 DNA sequence: TGCGCCAGCAGCCCCGGGACAGAGGGAGAAAAACTGTTTTTT. The full variable domain, rest sourced from reference TRBV5-1 and TRBJ1-4, is KAGVTQTPRYLIKTRGQQVTLSCSPISGHRSVSWYQQTPGQGLQFLFEYFSETQRNKGNFPGRFSGRQFSNSRSEMNVSTLELGDSALYLCASSPGTEGEKLFFGSGTQLSVL.